This T cell receptor (beta chain) was sequenced for a study of blood T cell repertoires in COVID-19. Study as a whole: Spain, Italy and the United States supplied samples that represented acute and convalescent COVID-19. T cells, B-cell-depleted T cells, or PBMCs provided the cDNA or gDNA that served as material.

Study processing details: Amplification of reference gene primers was used by the study to estimate nucleated cell counts. Profiling relied on immunoSEQ multiplex PCR, and the TCRdb table lists in-frame clones only, not all of them. Clonal size and the V and J genes are those of that table, whereas D and trimming came from the DNA. The table includes 230,000 or so clones, 75% to 90% detected once. The CDR3 totals 14 residues. Germline V gene data show CDR1 as MGHDK and CDR2 as SYGVNS. Trimming removed 4 bases from V and 8 bases from J; junction bases left unmatched: 3. The gene calls are TRBV25-1 and TRBJ2-4; TRBD1 agrees at 12 bases. The material sequenced was peripheral blood. This TCR came from a human donor in a cohort sampled during active COVID-19. This CDR3 reads CASSGDRGQDIQYF. CDR3 DNA: TGTGCCAGCAGTGGGGACAGGGGGCAGGACATTCAGTACTTC.